Each of the 7 T cell receptor beta chains below was sequenced from the same sample in a study of blood T cell repertoires in COVID-19 (dated by TCRdb to about 2020). Receptors were amplified or captured by the immunoSEQ multiplex PCR assay. TCRdb limited this immuneACCESS table to in-frame rearrangements with V and J called. A share of clones is missing; checked studies link under half to unresolved V genes, and the rest is unexplained. Counted in this sample were approximately 200,000 clones; 83% of them appeared once. The leading ten clones occupy roughly 7% of the sample. The specimen sequenced was peripheral blood. The receptors come from a woman in her 50s with acute or convalescent COVID-19.

A remark on this clone: The same CDR3 can be traced to other DNA sequences in this sample. The gene calls are TRBV5-1 and TRBJ1-2; possibly TRBD1 for D (5 bases). V was trimmed by 0 bases and J by 8 bases, leaving 11 bases between them. CDR1 is SGHRS and CDR2 is YFSETQ in the germline V gene. This CDR3 comprises 13 residues. DNA for the CDR3: TGCGCCAGCAGCTTGGCCGGAAGGGGAGGCTACACCTTC. Translated: CASSLAGRGGYTF.

The gene calls are TRBV7-2 and TRBJ1-5, with 7 bases matching TRBD1. V shed 4 bases and J 7 bases; nucleotides not matched to a gene: 10. The CDR3 sequence is 15 residues long. The germline V gene has CDR1 SGHTA and CDR2 FQGNSA. The CDR3 DNA reads TGTGCCAGCAGCTACGGACAGGATTTTTTCCAGCCCCAGCATTTT. Amino acids: CASSYGQDFFQPQHF.

The rearrangement uses TRBV6-5 and TRBJ1-5; D unresolved. The CDR3 is 13 amino acids. Germline loops: CDR1 MNHEY, CDR2 SVGAGI. The V end was cut by 6 bases, the J end by 3 bases, with 9 bases between. CDR3 amino acids: CASRLSLNQPQHF. For the CDR3, the DNA is TGTGCCAGCAGACTCTCCCTCAATCAGCCCCAGCATTTT.

V is TRBV12-3 or TRBV12-4 and J is TRBJ1-2; a weak D match, TRBD1 (6 bases). The CDR3 extends over 13 amino acids. With 6 bases removed from V and 4 bases from J, the gap between germline ends came to 12 bases. CDR3 sequence reads: CASRAGTTYGYTF. The DNA of the CDR3 is TGTGCCAGCAGAGCCGGGACAACCTATGGCTACACCTTC.

J is TRBJ2-2 and V is TRBV6-5, with TRBD2 matching 8 bases. CDR3 size: 16 residues. In germline, CDR1 is MNHEY, CDR2 SVGAGI. J was trimmed by 1 base and V by 2 bases; bases with no gene match: 3. The CDR3 nucleotides read TGTGCCAGCAGTTACCCAGCGGGAGTGAACACCGGGGAGCTGTTTTTT. This codes for CASSYPAGVNTGELFF.

The count of this clone is one. The chain combines TRBV7-8 with TRBJ2-3; 7 bases are a match to TRBD1. V dropped 1 base and J dropped 4; count of bases not matched to a gene: 8. The CDR3 runs to 16 residues. Germline CDR1 reads SGHVS; CDR2 reads FQNEAQ. The CDR3 sequence: CASSLVTGVSADTQYF. CDR3 DNA: TGTGCCAGCAGCTTAGTTACAGGGGTATCGGCAGATACGCAGTATTTT.

The chain joins TRBV28 to TRBJ2-1, with D tentatively TRBD2 (6 bases). Between the trimmed V and J ends, which lost 3 bases and 3 bases, there was a span of 15 bases. Germline V lookup: CDR1 MDHEN, CDR2 SYDVKM. The CDR3 is 16 residues long. CDR3 loop: CASSLVGGDNYNEQFF. In nucleotides, the CDR3 is TGTGCCAGCAGTTTGGTCGGGGGAGACAACTACAATGAGCAGTTCTTC.